The text below deals with one T cell receptor (beta chain). Profiled with immunoSEQ multiplex PCR; TCRdb holds only in-frame clones, not every one. The sample shows roughly 68,000 clones, approximately 89% of them seen only once. The data stem from a study of blood T cell repertoires in COVID-19. Sequences were obtained from peripheral blood. The sequence was collected from a woman aged 45-65 years with active COVID-19.

In DNA, the CDR3 is TGTGCCAGCAGCTTATATGAGGGCAGGAACACTGAAGCTTTCTTT. It yields the protein CASSLYEGRNTEAFF. The J gene is TRBJ1-1, the V gene TRBV7-3; D ambiguous. V dropped 2 bases and J dropped 1 base, with 11 bases sitting between them. This CDR3 region has 15 residues. Germline V gene sequence: CDR1 SGHTA, CDR2 FQGTGA.